This TCR beta chain was identified during a study of CD8 T cells in Susac syndrome. The table lists this clonotype with a few counts. Random hexamers primed reverse transcription of about 0.45 to 1 ug RNA. TCR beta CDR3 was amplified by immunoSEQ covering 54 Vbeta and 13 Jbeta. A single record per CDR3 protein comes from TCRdb applying MiXCR to the immunoSEQ multiplex PCR reads. The sample records 350,000 to 550,000 distinct CDR3 sequences, more than 70% being singletons. The sequence was obtained from a human donor with multiple sclerosis. The sample consisted of CD8+ T cells from PBMCs.

In nucleotides, the CDR3 is TGCAGTGCTAGAGATCTAGCGGGGTCCTCCTACGAGCAGTACTTC. Amino acids: CSARDLAGSSYEQYF. The chain uses TRBV20-1 and TRBJ2-7, with 9 bases fitting TRBD2. With V trimmed by 0 bases and J by 0 bases, 3 bases remained unmatched. CDR3 length: 15 residues. Germline V CDR1 and CDR2: DFQATT, SNEGSKA (reference sequence).